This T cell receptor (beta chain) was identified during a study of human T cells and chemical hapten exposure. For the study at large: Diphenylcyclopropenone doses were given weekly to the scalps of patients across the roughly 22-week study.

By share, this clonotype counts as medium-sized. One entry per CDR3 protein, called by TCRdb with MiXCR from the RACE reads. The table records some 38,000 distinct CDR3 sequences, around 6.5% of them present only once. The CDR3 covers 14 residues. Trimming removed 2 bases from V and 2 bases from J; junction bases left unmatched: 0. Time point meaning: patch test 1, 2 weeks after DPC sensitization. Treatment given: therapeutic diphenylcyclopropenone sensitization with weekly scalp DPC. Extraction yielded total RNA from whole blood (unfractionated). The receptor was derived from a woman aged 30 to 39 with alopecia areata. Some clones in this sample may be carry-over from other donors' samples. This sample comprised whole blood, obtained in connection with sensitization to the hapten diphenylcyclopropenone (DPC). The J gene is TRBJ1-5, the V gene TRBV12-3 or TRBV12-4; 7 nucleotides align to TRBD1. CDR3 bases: TGTGCCAGCAGTTTACAGGGGGGCAATCAGCCCCAGCATTTT. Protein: CASSLQGGNQPQHF.